This T cell receptor beta chain comes out of a study of blood T cell repertoires in COVID-19. Study overall: Both acute and convalescent COVID-19 samples were obtained from the United States, Italy and Spain. PBMCs, B-cell-depleted T cells, or T cells provided the cDNA or gDNA that made up the material.

The assay was immunoSEQ multiplex PCR, and TCRdb's table has in-frame clones only and misses some. The data hold approximately 150,000 clones, with roughly 89% observed a single time. With 2 bases removed from V and 10 bases from J, the gap between germline ends came to 9 bases. Germline assignment: CDR1 MRHNA and CDR2 SNTAGT. This CDR3 comprises 12 residues. The genes are TRBV6-4 and TRBJ1-5; D remains unclear. What was sequenced was peripheral blood. The TCR originated in a woman aged 50 to 60 with acute or convalescent COVID-19. The CDR3 here is CASSDGTCPQHF. Here the CDR3 DNA reads TGTGCCAGCAGTGACGGCACATGCCCCCAGCATTTT.